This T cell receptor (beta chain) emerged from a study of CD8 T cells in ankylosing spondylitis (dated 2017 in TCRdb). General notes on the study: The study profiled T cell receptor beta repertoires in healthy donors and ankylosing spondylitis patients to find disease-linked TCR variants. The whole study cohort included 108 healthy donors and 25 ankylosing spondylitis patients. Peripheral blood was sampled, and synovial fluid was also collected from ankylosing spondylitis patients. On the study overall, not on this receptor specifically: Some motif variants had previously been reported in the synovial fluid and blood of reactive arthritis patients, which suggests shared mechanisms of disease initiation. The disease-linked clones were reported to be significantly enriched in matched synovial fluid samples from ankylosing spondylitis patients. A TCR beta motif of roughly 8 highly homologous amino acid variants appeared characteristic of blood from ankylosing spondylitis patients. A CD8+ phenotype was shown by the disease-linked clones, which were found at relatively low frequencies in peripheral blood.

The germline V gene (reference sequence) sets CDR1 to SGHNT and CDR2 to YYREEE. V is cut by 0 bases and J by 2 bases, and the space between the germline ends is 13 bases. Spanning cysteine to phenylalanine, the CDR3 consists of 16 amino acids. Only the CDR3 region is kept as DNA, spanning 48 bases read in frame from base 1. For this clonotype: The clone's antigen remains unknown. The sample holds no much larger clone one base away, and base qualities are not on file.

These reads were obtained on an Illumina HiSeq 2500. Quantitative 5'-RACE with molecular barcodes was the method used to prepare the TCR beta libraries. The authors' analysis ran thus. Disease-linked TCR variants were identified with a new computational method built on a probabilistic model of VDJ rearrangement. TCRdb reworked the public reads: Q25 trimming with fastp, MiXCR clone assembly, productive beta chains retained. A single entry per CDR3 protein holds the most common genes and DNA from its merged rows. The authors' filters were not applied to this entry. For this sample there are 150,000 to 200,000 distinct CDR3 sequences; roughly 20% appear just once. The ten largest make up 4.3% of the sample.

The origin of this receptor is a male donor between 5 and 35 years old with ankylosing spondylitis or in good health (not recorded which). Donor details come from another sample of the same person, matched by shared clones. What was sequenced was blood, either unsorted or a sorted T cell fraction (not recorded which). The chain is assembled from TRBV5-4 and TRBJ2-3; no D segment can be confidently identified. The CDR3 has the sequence CASSLEGRRFTDTQYF. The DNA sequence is TGTGCCAGCAGCTTGGAGGGCAGGAGATTCACAGATACGCAGTATTTT.